The 27 T cell receptor beta chains below come from one sample, sequenced in a study of a mutant IDH1 vaccine in newly diagnosed glioma. Antigens for these TCRs are unknown. The time point: week 35, safety follow-up. Vaccination comprised doses that each held 300 ug of mutant IDH1 20-mer peptide, plus topical imiquimod. Profiled with immunoSEQ multiplex PCR; TCRdb holds only in-frame clones, not every one. The sample contains around 41,000 clones, 80% to 90% of which appear only once. Sequenced here: PBMCs, sampled from a glioma patient whose treatment included an IDH1 peptide vaccine. These receptors came from a man in his forties with glioma.

CDR3 protein: CASSAADRVNEKLFF. CDR3 nucleotides: TGCGCCAGCAGCGCGGCCGACAGAGTTAATGAAAAACTGTTTTTT. The gene calls are TRBV5-1 and TRBJ1-4; D might be TRBD1 (5 bases). The CDR3 is made up of 15 amino acids. Trimming cost V 4 bases and J 4 bases, with 14 bases left between them. Germline CDR1 reads SGHRS; CDR2 reads YFSETQ.

The chain links TRBV5-1 to TRBJ2-7; D remains ambiguous. The CDR3 spans 16 residues. Trimming cost V 3 bases and J 2 bases, with 18 bases left between them. Germline CDR1 is SGHRS and CDR2 is YFSETQ. The CDR3 DNA sequence: TGCGCCAGCAGCTCATCCTACGAGCATCTCACCTACGAGCAGTACTTC. Protein sequence: CASSSSYEHLTYEQYF.

V and J are TRBV5-1 and TRBJ2-7; 15 bases match TRBD2. Germline loops: CDR1 SGHRS, CDR2 YFSETQ. The CDR3 contains 18 residues. Trimming removed 4 bases from V and 0 bases from J; junction bases left unmatched: 8. In DNA, the CDR3 is TGCGCCAGCAGCCCGGGACTAGCGGGAGGCCTGAGCTCCTACGAGCAGTACTTC. This codes for CASSPGLAGGLSSYEQYF.

The chain couples TRBV7-2 to TRBJ2-3, with a weak D call TRBD2 (6 bases). The V end lost 2 bases, the J end lost 4 bases, and 7 bases lay between the germline ends. In germline, CDR1 is SGHTA, CDR2 FQGNSA. This CDR3 region has 13 residues. For the CDR3, the DNA is TGTGCCAGCAGCTTATGGGGGGCAGATACGCAGTATTTT. As protein: CASSLWGADTQYF.

The chain couples TRBV28 to TRBJ2-7; D may be TRBD1 (6 bases). Germline V CDR1 and CDR2: MDHEN, SYDVKM. The CDR3 contains 13 residues. The V and J ends lost 5 bases and 4 bases respectively, with 12 bases between them. Here the CDR3 reads CASSKGGGYEQYV. The CDR3 coding sequence is TGTGCCAGCAGTAAAGGGGGTGGGTACGAGCAGTACGTC.

The chain couples TRBV18 to TRBJ1-3; D not resolved. The CDR3 runs 16 residues. V lost 4 bases to trimming and J lost 1 base, with 14 bases between them. CDR1 and CDR2 (germline): KGHSH, LQKENI. As DNA, the CDR3 is TGTGCCAGCTCACTTATGGACCGGTTATCTGGAAACACCATATATTTT. This encodes CASSLMDRLSGNTIYF. The entire variable domain, with the rest obtained from reference TRBV18 and TRBJ1-3, is as follows: NAGVMQNPRHLVRRRGQEARLRCSPMKGHSHVYWYRQLPEEGLKFMVYLQKENIIDESGMPKERFSAEFPKEGPSILRIQQVVRGDSAAYFCASSLMDRLSGNTIYFGEGSWLTVV.

This chain links TRBV2 with TRBJ2-7, with TRBD2 as a possible D gene (7 bases). This CDR3 is built from 13 residues. Trimming left V 6 bases short and J 5 bases short, with 14 bases between. Germline V gene data show CDR1 as SNHLY and CDR2 as FYNNEI. The CDR3 sequence is CASSWGAGDEQYV. The CDR3 coding sequence is TGTGCCAGCAGCTGGGGGGCGGGAGACGAGCAGTACGTC.

The chain is built from TRBV18 and TRBJ1-1, with TRBD1 matching over 9 bases. The V gene's germline CDR1 is KGHSH and CDR2 LQKENI. The CDR3 length is 16 residues. V lost 3 bases, J lost 4 bases, and 9 bases stayed unmatched. This CDR3 is CASSPSLQGAGTEAFF. CDR3 nucleotide sequence: TGTGCCAGCTCACCCTCGTTACAGGGGGCAGGCACTGAAGCTTTCTTT.

The chain employs TRBV5-8 and TRBJ2-5; D perhaps matches TRBD1 (6 bases). This CDR3 spans 14 amino acids. Germline CDR1 SGHTS, CDR2 YDEGEE. Trimming took off 0 bases at V and 1 base at J, with 7 bases between the two ends. CDR3 sequence: CASSLGTVQETQYF. Written as DNA, the CDR3 is TGTGCCAGCAGCTTGGGGACAGTCCAAGAGACCCAGTACTTC.

V is TRBV2 and J is TRBJ2-5; 7 nucleotides align to TRBD2. The CDR3 is 13 residues long. From germline, CDR1 is SNHLY and CDR2 FYNNEI. V shed 6 bases, J shed 5 bases, and the junction held 6 bases outside the gene matches. The CDR3 DNA follows: TGTGCCAGCAGCCTAGGACTAGACGAGACCCAGTACTTC. Translated, it gives CASSLGLDETQYF.

This chain links TRBV5-1 with TRBJ2-7; D possibly corresponds to TRBD1 (6 bases). Trimming removed 0 bases from V and 4 bases from J, with 14 bases in between. Germline lookup yields CDR1 SGHRS and CDR2 YFSETQ. This CDR3 has 15 residues. Here the CDR3 DNA reads TGCGCCAGCAGCTTGGGTCCAGGGGCGCAATACGAGCAGTACGTC. This encodes CASSLGPGAQYEQYV.

Written as DNA, the CDR3 is TGTGCCAGCAGAGGGACAGGGAACACTGAAGCTTTCTTT. Its translation: CASRGTGNTEAFF. V is TRBV6-5 and J is TRBJ1-1, with 8 bases fitting TRBD1. The germline CDR1 and CDR2 sequences are MNHEY and SVGAGI. The CDR3 has 13 amino acids. J lost 1 base, V lost 6 bases, and 1 base had no gene match.

V gene TRBV5-4 combines with J gene TRBJ1-1, with 10 bases fitting TRBD1. Germline V CDR1 and CDR2: SGHNT, YYREEE (reference sequence). The CDR3 runs 14 residues. After removal of 4 bases from V and 4 bases from J, the junction contained 4 bases not matched to a gene. The CDR3 reads CASSRGQGFTEAFF. CDR3 bases: TGTGCCAGCAGCAGGGGACAGGGGTTCACTGAAGCTTTCTTT. Combining the CDR3 with reference TRBV5-4 and TRBJ1-1 gives the whole variable domain ETGVTQSPTHLIKTRGQQVTLRCSSQSGHNTVSWYQQALGQGPQFIFQYYREEENGRGNFPPRFSGLQFPNYSSELNVNALELDDSALYLCASSRGQGFTEAFFGQGTRLTVV.

The chain has TRBV2 and TRBJ2-1; D perhaps matches TRBD2 (6 bases). The germline V gene has CDR1 SNHLY and CDR2 FYNNEI. V was trimmed by 4 bases and J by 4 bases, leaving 8 bases between them. The CDR3 consists of 13 residues. The CDR3 region has the DNA TGTGCCAGCAGTGGGACTACGTACAATGAGCAGTTCTTC. Its translation is CASSGTTYNEQFF.

The J gene is TRBJ2-5, the V gene TRBV7-9, with 8 positions matching TRBD1. With 0 bases clipped from V and 4 bases from J, the junction kept 4 bases outside the gene matches. Germline lookup yields CDR1 SEHNR and CDR2 FQNEAQ (reference sequence). The CDR3 totals 15 residues. The CDR3, as DNA: TGTGCCAGCAGCTTAGCAGGCAGGGGGCGAGAGACCCAGTACTTC. This sequence encodes CASSLAGRGRETQYF.

This chain uses TRBV5-4 with TRBJ1-1, with 7 bases fitting TRBD1. Germline V CDR1 and CDR2: SGHNT, YYREEE (reference sequence). V lost 3 bases to trimming and J lost 10 bases; unmatched junction nucleotides: 3. CDR3 length equals 11 residues. This chain's CDR3 is CASSSSGGAFF. For the CDR3, the DNA is TGTGCCAGCAGCTCCTCAGGGGGAGCTTTCTTT.

The V gene is TRBV29-1, the J gene TRBJ1-1; D unresolved. Germline lookup yields CDR1 SQVTM and CDR2 ANQGSEA. The CDR3 loop spans 11 amino acids. The germline V and J ends were trimmed by 7 bases and 1 base, with 7 bases remaining between them. CDR3 DNA: TGCAGCGCCATGGGGAACACTGAAGCTTTCTTT. This gives the protein CSAMGNTEAFF.

This clone was observed once. The chain couples TRBV19 to TRBJ2-3, with 9 bases that match TRBD2. Germline trimming cut 3 bases from V and 5 bases from J; bases unmatched to any gene: 18. Germline CDR1 is LNHDA and CDR2 is SQIVND (reference sequence). This CDR3 has 19 residues. This CDR3 is CASSIRVVGPSGNGDTQYF. The CDR3 DNA follows: TGTGCCAGTAGTATTCGGGTCGTCGGCCCTAGCGGGAATGGAGATACGCAGTATTTT.

The gene calls are TRBV10-3 and TRBJ1-5; tentative D call: TRBD1 (6 bases). This CDR3 is built from 14 residues. Germline V gene sequence: CDR1 ENHRY, CDR2 SYGVKD. With 0 bases removed from V and 6 bases from J, the gap between germline ends came to 9 bases. The CDR3 DNA follows: TGTGCCATCAGTGAGTCGTTAGGGGGTCAGCCCCAGCATTTT. Protein product: CAISESLGGQPQHF.

The chain links TRBV2 to TRBJ2-2, with TRBD2 matching 12 bases. Germline V gene lookup returns CDR1 SNHLY and CDR2 FYNNEI. This CDR3 comprises 16 residues. J lost 6 bases, V lost 4 bases, and 6 bases had no gene match. CDR3 sequence reads: CASSGRTSGIAGELFF. The CDR3 DNA reads as TGTGCCAGCAGTGGGCGGACTAGCGGGATCGCCGGGGAGCTGTTTTTT.

The V call is TRBV19, the J call TRBJ1-2; D ambiguous. CDR3 length: 17 amino acids. V was trimmed by 3 bases and J by 4 bases, leaving 21 bases between them. Germline V gene sequence: CDR1 LNHDA, CDR2 SQIVND (reference sequence). CDR3 residues: CASSMSDAAAVGYGYTF. The CDR3 DNA reads as TGTGCCAGTAGTATGTCGGATGCCGCCGCCGTAGGCTATGGCTACACCTTC. The variable domain in full, completed from reference TRBV19 and TRBJ1-2, reads DGGITQSPKYLFRKEGQNVTLSCEQNLNHDAMYWYRQDPGQGLRLIYYSQIVNDFQKGDIAEGYSVSREKKESFPLTVTSAQKNPTAFYLCASSMSDAAAVGYGYTFGSGTRLTVV.

CDR3 nucleotide sequence: TGTGCCAGCAGTGAACTAGCGGGTGGTTACAATGAGCAGTTCTTC. Translation: CASSELAGGYNEQFF. The chain employs TRBV6-4 and TRBJ2-1, with 9 bases matching TRBD2. Germline trimming cut 3 bases from V and 4 bases from J; bases unmatched to any gene: 4. Germline V gene lookup returns CDR1 MRHNA and CDR2 SNTAGT. The CDR3 has 15 amino acids.

The genes are TRBV27 and TRBJ2-3; perhaps TRBD2 as D (5 bases). Per germline, CDR1 MNHEY and CDR2 SMNVEV (reference sequence). There are 16 residues in the CDR3. Trimming left V 2 bases short and J 1 base short, with 13 bases between. CDR3 sequence (DNA): TGTGCCAGCAGTTTAATCAGTTTTAGCGGCACAGATACGCAGTATTTT. Encoded protein: CASSLISFSGTDTQYF.

V gene TRBV19 combines with J gene TRBJ1-1; maybe TRBD1 (6 bases). This CDR3 region has 16 residues. Germline V CDR1 and CDR2: LNHDA, SQIVND (reference sequence). The V end lost 4 bases, the J end lost 4 bases, and 19 bases lay between the germline ends. In DNA form, the CDR3 reads TGTGCCAGTAGTAACCTCGCTAAAAGGGGGGGCACTGAAGCTTTCTTT. This gives the protein CASSNLAKRGGTEAFF.

The J gene is TRBJ1-6, the V gene TRBV18; D gene unclear. Germline lookup yields CDR1 KGHSH and CDR2 LQKENI. V was cut by 2 bases and J by 0 bases, with 11 bases left in between. The CDR3 length is 17 residues. The chain's CDR3 is CASSPNHRSSYNSPLHF. The CDR3 nucleotides are TGTGCCAGCTCACCAAACCACAGAAGCTCCTATAATTCACCCCTCCACTTT. Filled out from reference TRBV18 and TRBJ1-6, the complete variable domain reads NAGVMQNPRHLVRRRGQEARLRCSPMKGHSHVYWYRQLPEEGLKFMVYLQKENIIDESGMPKERFSAEFPKEGPSILRIQQVVRGDSAAYFCASSPNHRSSYNSPLHFGNGTRLTVT.

The V call is TRBV23-1, the J call TRBJ2-1; tentatively, D is TRBD2 (6 bases). TRBV23-1 is classed as an ORF, of uncertain function. CDR3 length: 15 amino acids. Trimming removed 4 bases at V and 7 bases at J, with 17 bases between. This CDR3 reads CASSPCPGRSNEQFF. The CDR3 DNA sequence: TGCGCCAGCAGTCCCTGCCCAGGGAGGTCGAATGAGCAGTTCTTC.

This rearrangement joins TRBV6-1 to TRBJ2-3; perhaps TRBD2 as D (5 bases). The germline CDR1 and CDR2 sequences are MNHNS and SASEGT. Trimming left V 6 bases short and J 6 bases short, with 16 bases between. CDR3 length equals 14 residues. The DNA for the CDR3 is TGTGCCAGCAGCGTCCAAGAGAGGGCGGATACGCAGTATTTT. It specifies CASSVQERADTQYF.